This TCR beta chain appears in the sequencing data of a study of CD8 T cells in ankylosing spondylitis. 5'-RACE, quantitative and with molecular barcodes, yielded the TCR beta libraries. TCRdb ran MiXCR on the 5' RACE reads and lists one entry per CDR3 protein. The data hold some 240,000 distinct CDR3 sequences, with roughly 8.6% observed a single time. CDR1 and CDR2 from the germline V gene are SGHAT and FQNNGV. Trimming cost V 4 bases and J 7 bases; bases outside gene matches: 6. CDR3 length: 15 residues. Study observations and caveats: Certain motif variants had earlier been reported in reactive arthritis synovial fluid and blood.

The table lists this clonotype with many counts. Its antigen is unknown. The receptor's source is a male donor with ankylosing spondylitis or in good health (not recorded which). The gene calls are TRBV11-2 and TRBJ2-2; 10 positions agree with TRBD2. Sequencing was performed on blood, either unsorted or a sorted T cell fraction (not recorded which). Here the CDR3 reads CASSSSGRASGELFF. CDR3 nucleotide sequence: TGTGCCAGCAGCTCCAGCGGGAGGGCTAGCGGGGAGCTGTTTTTT. Combining the CDR3 with reference TRBV11-2 and TRBJ2-2 gives the whole variable domain EAGVAQSPRYKIIEKRQSVAFWCNPISGHATLYWYQQILGQGPKLLIQFQNNGVVDDSQLPKDRFSAERLKGVDSTLKIQPAKLEDSAVYLCASSSSGRASGELFFGEGSRLTVL.